This entry lists 29 T cell receptor beta chains sequenced from one sample in a study of cytomegalovirus exposure and HLA in healthy donors. PCR employed 60 Vbeta and 13 Jbeta primers. Libraries were prepared by immunoSEQ multiplex PCR; TCRdb keeps only in-frame clonotypes and omits some of them. The data hold 160,000 or so clones, with 80% observed a single time. The sequenced sample consisted of PBMCs. Receptors were obtained from a male donor in good health and CMV-seropositive.

DNA of the CDR3: TGTGCCAGCAGTTTAAGACACTATAATTCACCCCTCCACTTT. Translated, it gives CASSLRHYNSPLHF. V is TRBV28 and J is TRBJ1-6, with D hard to call. V was shortened by 2 bases and J by 3 bases, with 5 bases between the two germline ends. The CDR3 contains 14 residues. Germline loops: CDR1 MDHEN, CDR2 SYDVKM.

The V call is TRBV5-1, the J call TRBJ2-3; TRBD1 matches at 9 bases. Germline CDR1 reads SGHRS; CDR2 reads YFSETQ. After removal of 0 bases from V and 3 bases from J, the junction contained 2 bases not matched to a gene. This CDR3 comprises 15 residues. Written as DNA, the CDR3 is TGCGCCAGCAGCTTGGCGGACAGGGGAACAGATACGCAGTATTTT. It yields the protein CASSLADRGTDTQYF. Together with reference TRBV5-1 and TRBJ2-3, the CDR3 gives the full variable domain: KAGVTQTPRYLIKTRGQQVTLSCSPISGHRSVSWYQQTPGQGLQFLFEYFSETQRNKGNFPGRFSGRQFSNSRSEMNVSTLELGDSALYLCASSLADRGTDTQYFGPGTRLTVL.

This clone appeared once. This rearrangement joins TRBV10-3 to TRBJ1-2, with 12 positions matching TRBD1. This CDR3 spans 14 amino acids. V lost 5 bases to trimming and J lost 8 bases; unmatched junction nucleotides: 6. Germline V lookup: CDR1 ENHRY, CDR2 SYGVKD. The CDR3 bases are TGTGCCATCAGTCCGGGACAGGGGGCTGGCGGCTACACCTTC. Its translation: CAISPGQGAGGYTF.

This clone was seen a handful of times. This sequence joins TRBV19 and TRBJ2-1; D is undetermined. CDR3 length equals 14 residues. CDR1 is LNHDA, CDR2 SQIVND, per germline (reference sequence). V lost 1 base, J lost 5 bases, and 9 bases lay in between. The CDR3 nucleotides read TGTGCCAGTAGTATAGGCGGATCAAACAATGAGCAGTTCTTC. The encoded protein is CASSIGGSNNEQFF.

This clone occurred a few times. V is TRBV29-1 and J is TRBJ1-2; D possibly corresponds to TRBD1 (5 bases). This CDR3 has 15 residues. Trimming shortened V by 4 bases and J by 6 bases, and 21 bases separated the two germline ends. The germline gives CDR1 SQVTM, CDR2 ANQGSEA. The CDR3 sequence is CSVAPRWGGKNGYTF. Here the CDR3 DNA reads TGCAGCGTTGCCCCTAGATGGGGCGGAAAGAATGGCTACACCTTC.

This clone was seen only once. This chain joins TRBV6-1 and TRBJ2-7; maybe TRBD1 (5 bases). Germline V gene data show CDR1 as MNHNS and CDR2 as SASEGT. This CDR3 is built from 14 residues. Trimming took off 2 bases at V and 6 bases at J, with 14 bases between the two ends. CDR3 amino acids: CASSERGRVGEQYF. In DNA form, the CDR3 reads TGTGCCAGCAGTGAAAGGGGCAGGGTTGGCGAGCAGTACTTC.

There are a few counts of this clone. The gene calls are TRBV4-2 and TRBJ2-1, with D uncertain. V lost 1 base and J lost 8, with 3 bases in between. Per germline, CDR1 LGHNA and CDR2 YNFKEQ. This CDR3 is built from 11 residues. Here the CDR3 DNA reads TGTGCCAGCAGCCAAGCCGATGAGCAGTTCTTC. Amino acid sequence: CASSQADEQFF.

J is TRBJ2-3 and V is TRBV4-1, with 8 nucleotides matching TRBD1. J lost 6 bases, V lost 5 bases, and 7 bases had no gene match. Germline CDR1 is MGHRA and CDR2 is YSYEKL. This CDR3 spans 14 amino acids. The CDR3: CASSSRDRPDTQYF. The CDR3 coding sequence is TGCGCCAGCAGCTCGCGGGACAGGCCTGATACGCAGTATTTT.

The CDR3 bases are TGTGCCAGCAGCTGGGGGCAGGGCAATCAGCCCCAGCATTTT. Translated: CASSWGQGNQPQHF. The genes are TRBV5-6 and TRBJ1-5; tentative D call: TRBD1 (6 bases). The CDR3 covers 14 residues. CDR1 and CDR2 (germline): SGHDT, YYEEEE. V lost 3 bases and J lost 2, with 9 bases in between.

The chain has TRBV11-2 and TRBJ1-1, with D possibly matching TRBD1 (6 bases). Deletions cut 4 bases from V and 7 bases from J, with 16 bases between. The CDR3 totals 14 residues. CDR1 SGHAT and CDR2 FQNNGV come from the germline V gene. The CDR3 loop is CASSWEYQTGEAFF. CDR3 nucleotide sequence: TGTGCCAGCAGCTGGGAGTATCAGACAGGTGAAGCTTTCTTT.

V usage is TRBV18 and J usage is TRBJ1-2; the match to TRBD1 covers 7 bases. The CDR3 consists of 13 residues. The ends lost 3 bases at V and 6 bases at J; junction bases unmatched: 4. Looked up from germline, CDR1 is KGHSH and CDR2 is LQKENI. The CDR3 nucleotides are TGTGCCAGCTCACCCGACAGGGTTCATGGCTACACCTTC. Translated, it gives CASSPDRVHGYTF.

The sample holds a few counts of this clone. The chain is built from TRBV12-5 and TRBJ2-2; tentative D call: TRBD2 (6 bases). V was shortened by 4 bases and J by 0 bases, with 12 bases between the two germline ends. CDR1 is LGHNT and CDR2 is FRNRAP in the germline V gene. This CDR3 has 16 residues. The CDR3 DNA reads as TGTGCTAGTGGTTGGGACTTCTCCGCGAACACCGGGGAGCTGTTTTTT. It specifies CASGWDFSANTGELFF.

This clone was picked up a small number of times. CDR3: CASSQHYEQYF. CDR3 sequence (DNA): TGTGCCAGCAGTCAACACTACGAGCAGTACTTC. The chain carries TRBV6-5 and TRBJ2-7; D is undetermined. This CDR3 is 11 amino acids long. Trimming pared 5 bases from V and 3 bases from J, leaving 5 bases between. Germline values: CDR1 MNHEY, CDR2 SVGAGI.

V gene TRBV7-8 combines with J gene TRBJ2-5; TRBD1 agrees at 8 bases. The CDR3 extends over 15 amino acids. Trimming took 5 bases from V and 2 from J; bases not matched to a gene: 7. The germline CDR1 and CDR2 sequences are SGHVS and FQNEAQ. DNA for the CDR3: TGTGCCAGCAGCCGCAACAGGGGGTGGCAAGAGACCCAGTACTTC. This translates into CASSRNRGWQETQYF.

The genes are TRBV7-9 and TRBJ1-2; TRBD1 might be the D (6 bases). Germline V lookup: CDR1 SEHNR, CDR2 FQNEAQ (reference sequence). V lost 7 bases, J lost 4 bases, and 13 bases lay in between. This CDR3 has 13 amino acids. CDR3 residues: CASTPRGGYGYTF. Written as DNA, the CDR3 is TGTGCCAGCACCCCGAGGGGGGGCTATGGCTACACCTTC. The full variable domain, in which reference TRBV7-9 and TRBJ1-2 provide the parts outside the CDR3, is DTGVSQNPRHKITKRGQNVTFRCDPISEHNRLYWYRQTLGQGPEFLTYFQNEAQLEKSRLLSDRFSAERPKGSFSTLEIQRTEQGDSAMYLCASTPRGGYGYTFGSGTRLTVV.

The chain carries TRBV27 and TRBJ1-2; the D gene is possibly TRBD1 (6 bases). Germline CDR1 reads MNHEY; CDR2 reads SMNVEV (reference sequence). V lost 1 base and J lost 4, with 10 bases in between. This CDR3 contains 14 residues. For the CDR3, the DNA is TGTGCCAGCAGTTTATACGGGACAAGCTATGGCTACACCTTC. Its protein product is CASSLYGTSYGYTF.

This chain connects TRBV7-2 to TRBJ2-1, with D possibly TRBD2 on 5 matching bases. This CDR3 is built from 15 residues. The V end lost 5 bases, the J end lost 0 bases, and 11 bases lay between the germline ends. CDR1 is SGHTA, CDR2 FQGNSA, per germline. CDR3 sequence reads: CASSASGSSYNEQFF. Written as DNA, the CDR3 is TGTGCCAGCAGCGCCTCGGGGAGCTCCTACAATGAGCAGTTCTTC.

With regard to this clone: One end of the junction is discordant with germline, which a read error may explain. V and J are TRBV7-9 and TRBJ2-7; TRBD1 aligns across 10 bases. CDR3 length: 15 amino acids. CDR1 and CDR2 (germline): SEHNR, FQNEAQ (reference sequence). CDR3 loop: CSSSSAGTGAYEQYF. The CDR3 nucleotides are TGTTCCAGCAGCTCAGCCGGGACAGGGGCCTACGAGCAGTACTTC. The full variable domain, completed using reference TRBV7-9 and TRBJ2-7, is DTGVSQNPRHKITKRGQNVTFRCDPISEHNRLYWYRQTLGQGPEFLTYFQNEAQLEKSRLLSDRFSAERPKGSFSTLEIQRTEQGDSAMYLCSSSSAGTGAYEQYFGPGTRLTVT.

This clone has only one observation. The CDR3 region is CASSALFGDHSPLHF. CDR3 nucleotides: TGTGCCAGCAGCGCATTATTCGGGGATCATTCACCCCTCCACTTT. The chain recombines TRBV9 with TRBJ1-6, with D uncertain. The germline gives CDR1 SGDLS, CDR2 YYNGEE. The V gene lost 3 bases and the J gene lost 8 bases, with 15 bases spanning the gap. This CDR3 comprises 15 residues.

The chain carries TRBV4-3 and TRBJ2-1; no reliable D call. Germline CDR1 reads LGHNA; CDR2 reads YSLEER. The CDR3 contains 14 residues. The V gene lost 1 base and the J gene lost 6 bases, with 10 bases spanning the gap. CDR3 residues: CASSQVYLPNEQFF. The CDR3 DNA reads as TGCGCCAGCAGCCAAGTGTATCTCCCCAATGAGCAGTTCTTC.

The chain uses TRBV19 and TRBJ2-3; 9 bases fit TRBD1. The V segment lost 5 bases and the J segment 0 bases; nucleotides outside the gene matches: 9. Per the germline V gene, CDR1 is LNHDA and CDR2 is SQIVND (reference sequence). This CDR3 is 17 amino acids long. CDR3 sequence: CASSPSAGQGSTDTQYF. The CDR3 DNA is TGTGCCAGTAGTCCGTCCGCGGGACAGGGCAGCACAGATACGCAGTATTTT.

The chain combines TRBV2 with TRBJ2-1; 12 positions match TRBD2. With 11 bases clipped from V and 5 bases from J, the junction kept 4 bases outside the gene matches. The CDR3 has 13 residues. CDR1 SNHLY and CDR2 FYNNEI come from the germline V gene. CDR3 DNA sequence: TGTGCCGGAGGACTAGCGGGGAACAATGAGCAGTTCTTC. It codes for CAGGLAGNNEQFF.

This clone was counted a few times. The chain uses TRBV9 and TRBJ2-3; no definite D call. The V and J ends lost 4 bases and 0 bases respectively, with 12 bases between them. Germline values: CDR1 SGDLS, CDR2 YYNGEE. The CDR3 is 15 residues long. CDR3 nucleotide sequence: TGTGCCAGCAGCTTCACAGACCCTAGCACAGATACGCAGTATTTT. Its protein product is CASSFTDPSTDTQYF.

This chain connects TRBV5-1 to TRBJ2-2, with a tentative D call TRBD2 (5 bases). Trimming took off 7 bases at V and 0 bases at J, with 10 bases between the two ends. Germline-derived CDR1 and CDR2 are SGHRS and YFSETQ. The CDR3 is 14 residues long. CDR3 in DNA: TGCGCCAGCCACCACGGGACGAACACCGGGGAGCTGTTTTTT. Amino acids: CASHHGTNTGELFF.

The J gene is TRBJ1-5, the V gene TRBV5-6; D is possibly TRBD1 (6 bases). Trimming left V 2 bases short and J 6 bases short, with 18 bases between. Germline CDR1 and CDR2: SGHDT and YYEEEE. CDR3 size: 16 residues. CDR3 bases: TGTGCCAGCAGCTTCCAGGGGATCTTACTGGGTCAGCCCCAGCATTTT. Translation gives CASSFQGILLGQPQHF.

The chain is built from TRBV27 and TRBJ2-1; the match to TRBD1 covers 10 bases. V dropped 6 bases and J dropped 5; count of bases not matched to a gene: 4. The germline V gene encodes CDR1 MNHEY and CDR2 SMNVEV (reference sequence). The CDR3 is 14 amino acids. CDR3: CASRGQGTHNEQFF. The CDR3 region has the DNA TGTGCCAGCAGGGGACAGGGGACCCACAATGAGCAGTTCTTC.

V usage is TRBV10-3 and J usage is TRBJ1-3; D is unclear. Trimming took 4 bases from V and 3 from J, leaving 7 bases between them. The CDR3 totals 13 residues. Germline assignment: CDR1 ENHRY and CDR2 SYGVKD. The CDR3 region is CAISARSGNTIYF. The CDR3 DNA reads as TGTGCCATCAGTGCTCGGAGTGGAAACACCATATATTTT.

As to this clone: The same CDR3 can be traced to other DNA sequences in this sample. The rearrangement links TRBV27 to TRBJ2-5; 8 positions agree with TRBD1. The DNA end is more similar to TRBJ2-7, so the J call may be wrong. Germline loops: CDR1 MNHEY, CDR2 SMNVEV (reference sequence). The CDR3 covers 15 residues. The CDR3 loop is CASSLETGVAYEQYF. CDR3 sequence (DNA): TGTGCCAGCAGTTTGGAGACAGGGGTAGCCTACGAGCAGTACTTC.

This chain links TRBV29-1 with TRBJ2-3; maybe TRBD2 (5 bases). Germline CDR1 and CDR2: SQVTM and ANQGSEA. This CDR3 is 13 amino acids long. V shed 5 bases and J shed 5 bases, with 14 bases lying between them. Written as DNA, the CDR3 is TGCAGCGTTCGGAGAGATACTAGAGATACGCAGTATTTT. Encoded protein: CSVRRDTRDTQYF.